The TCR beta chain under discussion was sequenced for a study of blood T cell repertoires in COVID-19. Study background: From the United States, Italy and Spain came samples of acute and convalescent COVID-19.

This CDR3 has 18 amino acids. CDR1 and CDR2 from the germline V gene are LGHNA and YNFKEQ. V lost 2 bases and J lost 2; bases outside the gene matches: 9. Per the original data handling: Counts of nucleated cells, estimated from reference gene primer amplification, were obtained. Produced via immunoSEQ multiplex PCR; TCRdb's table is partial and in-frame only. That table is the source of V, J and clone size, and D and trimming were worked out from the DNA. The data show roughly 130,000 clones, 88% seen once. While infection was still active, Seattle patients were enrolled and then followed longitudinally.

The chain joins TRBV4-2 to TRBJ1-2; TRBD1 matches at 12 bases. The specimen sequenced was peripheral blood. The receptor's source is a human donor with COVID-19, enrolled during active disease. The donor label of this sample is uncertain. CDR3 coding DNA: TGTGCCAGCAGCCAACACCGGGACAGGGGGCGGATGAACTATGGCTACACCTTC. Amino acid sequence: CASSQHRDRGRMNYGYTF.